This TCR beta chain is from a study of T cell changes during pregnancy in multiple sclerosis. Profiled with immunoSEQ multiplex PCR; TCRdb holds only in-frame clones, not every one. The sample comprises 57,000 or so clones, nearly 90% of which are singletons, and more than 1.5% rests with the top ten. This CDR3 has 13 residues. V was trimmed by 7 bases and J by 4 bases, leaving 13 bases between them. Germline V gene data show CDR1 as ENHRY and CDR2 as SYGVKD. The sequence derives from a female donor with multiple sclerosis, enrolled in a pregnancy study. This rearrangement joins TRBV10-3 to TRBJ1-1, with D perhaps matching TRBD1 (6 bases). Sequences were derived from peripheral blood, sampled in the first trimester of pregnancy. The CDR3 sequence is CAIKRGRGTEAFF. The DNA of the CDR3 is TGTGCCATCAAGAGGGGGAGGGGCACTGAAGCTTTCTTT.